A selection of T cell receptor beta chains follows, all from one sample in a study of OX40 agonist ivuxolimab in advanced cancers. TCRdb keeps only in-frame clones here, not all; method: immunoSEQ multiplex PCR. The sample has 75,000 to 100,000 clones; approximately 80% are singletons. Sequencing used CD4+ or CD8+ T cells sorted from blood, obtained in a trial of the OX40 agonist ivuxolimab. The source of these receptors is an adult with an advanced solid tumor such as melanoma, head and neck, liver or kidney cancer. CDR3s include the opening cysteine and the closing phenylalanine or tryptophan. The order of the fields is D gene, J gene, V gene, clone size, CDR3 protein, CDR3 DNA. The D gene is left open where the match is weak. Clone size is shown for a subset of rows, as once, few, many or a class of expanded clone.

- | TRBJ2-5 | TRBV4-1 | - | CASSPLADQETQYF | TGCGCCAGCAGCCCTTTAGCGGACCAAGAGACCCAGTACTTC
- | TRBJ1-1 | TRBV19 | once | CASSIRQAMNTEAFF | TGTGCCAGTAGTATACGTCAGGCCATGAACACTGAAGCTTTCTTT
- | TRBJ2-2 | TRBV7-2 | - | CASSQTRTGELFF | TGTGCCAGCAGCCAAACTAGGACCGGGGAGCTGTTTTTT
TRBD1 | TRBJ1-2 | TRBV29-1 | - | CSVEAGDRWGYTF | TGCAGCGTTGAAGCCGGGGACAGATGGGGCTACACCTTC
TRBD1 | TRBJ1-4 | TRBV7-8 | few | CASSSRDRANEKLFF | TGTGCCAGCAGCAGCCGGGACAGGGCCAATGAAAAACTGTTTTTT
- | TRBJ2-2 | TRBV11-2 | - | CASSSGSFSTGELFF | TGTGCCAGCAGCTCAGGGTCCTTTAGCACCGGGGAGCTGTTTTTT
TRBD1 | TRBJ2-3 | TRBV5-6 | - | CASSLSGQGYTDTQYF | TGTGCCAGCAGCTTGTCGGGACAGGGGTACACAGATACGCAGTATTTT
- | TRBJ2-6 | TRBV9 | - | CASSVTPSGANVLTF | TGTGCCAGCAGCGTTACCCCCTCTGGGGCCAACGTCCTGACTTTC
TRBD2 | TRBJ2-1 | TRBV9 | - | CASSVVSGLAASEQFF | TGTGCCAGCAGCGTAGTATCGGGACTAGCGGCAAGCGAGCAGTTCTTC
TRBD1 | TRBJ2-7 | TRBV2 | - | CASTWTGSSYEQYF | TGTGCCAGCACCTGGACAGGGAGCTCCTACGAGCAGTACTTC
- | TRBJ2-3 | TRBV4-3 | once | CASSQVPGTGFTDTQYF | TGCGCCAGCAGCCAAGTCCCAGGGACCGGTTTCACAGATACGCAGTATTTT
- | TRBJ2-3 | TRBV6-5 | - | CASSYSGLPDTQYF | TGTGCCAGCAGTTACTCAGGCTTACCGGATACGCAGTATTTT
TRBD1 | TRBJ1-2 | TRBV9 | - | CASNEGAKRIWTF | TGTGCCAGCAACGAGGGGGCTAAGAGGATATGGACCTTC
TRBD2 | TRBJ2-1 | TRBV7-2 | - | CASSFRLKRGPYNEQFF | TGTGCCAGCAGCTTCAGGCTAAAGCGGGGCCCCTACAATGAGCAGTTCTTC
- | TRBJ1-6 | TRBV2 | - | CASSEVGPAAPLHF | TGTGCCAGCAGTGAAGTTGGACCGGCGGCACCCCTCCACTTT
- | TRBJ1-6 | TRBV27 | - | CASSLSENSPLHF | TGTGCCAGCAGTTTATCGGAAAATTCACCCCTCCACTTT
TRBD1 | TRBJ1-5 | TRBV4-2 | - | CASSQEEGAVDQPQHF | TGTGCCAGCAGCCAAGAAGAGGGGGCGGTTGATCAGCCCCAGCATTTT
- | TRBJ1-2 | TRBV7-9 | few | CASSITGRGPNYGYTF | TGTGCCAGCAGCATCACGGGGCGCGGGCCTAACTATGGCTACACCTTC
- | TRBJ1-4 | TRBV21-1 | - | CASSERQSNNEKLFF | TGTGCCAGCAGCGAACGACAGAGTAATAATGAAAAACTGTTTTTT
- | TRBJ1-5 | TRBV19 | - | CASSRTVSNQPQHF | TGTGCCAGTAGCCGGACAGTAAGCAATCAGCCCCAGCATTTT
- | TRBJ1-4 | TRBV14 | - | CASSHLQDSNEKLFF | TGTGCCAGCAGCCACCTACAGGACTCTAATGAAAAACTGTTTTTT
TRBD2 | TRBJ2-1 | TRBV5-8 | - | CASSPRALAVTYNEQFF | TGTGCCAGCAGCCCAAGGGCCCTAGCGGTTACCTACAATGAGCAGTTCTTC
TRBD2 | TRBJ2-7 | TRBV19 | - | CASSGLAGGGEQYF | TGTGCCAGTTCTGGACTAGCGGGAGGAGGCGAGCAGTACTTC
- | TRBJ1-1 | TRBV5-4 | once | CASSPRLGGDTEAFF | TGTGCCAGCAGCCCTCGACTGGGAGGGGACACTGAAGCTTTCTTT
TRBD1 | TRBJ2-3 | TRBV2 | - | CASSRDRSTDTQYF | TGTGCCAGCAGTCGGGACAGAAGCACAGATACGCAGTATTTT
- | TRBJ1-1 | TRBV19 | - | CASSISPSGVRNTEAFF | TGTGCCAGTAGTATTAGCCCTTCGGGGGTACGGAACACTGAAGCTTTCTTT
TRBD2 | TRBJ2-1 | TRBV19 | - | CASSISNSGSLLSYNEQFF | TGTGCCAGTAGTATTTCCAATAGCGGGAGCCTCCTCTCCTACAATGAGCAGTTCTTC
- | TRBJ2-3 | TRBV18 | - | CASSPLTGPSTDTQYF | TGTGCCAGCTCACCACTGACAGGACCTAGCACAGATACGCAGTATTTT
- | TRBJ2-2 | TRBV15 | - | CATSRDKSNTGELFF | TGTGCCACCAGCAGAGATAAAAGTAACACCGGGGAGCTGTTTTTT
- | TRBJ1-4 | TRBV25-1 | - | CASGPQGNEKLFF | TGTGCCAGCGGACCCCAAGGGAATGAAAAACTGTTTTTT
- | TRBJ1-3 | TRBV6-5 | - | CASSYRTVLDTIYF | TGTGCCAGCAGTTACCGGACAGTGTTAGACACCATATATTTT
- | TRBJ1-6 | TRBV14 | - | CASSPTGGPASSPLHF | TGTGCCAGCAGCCCCACCGGGGGCCCGGCAAGTTCACCCCTCCACTTT
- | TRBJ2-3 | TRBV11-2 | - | CASSLTLGRGADTQYF | TGTGCCAGCAGCTTAACCCTCGGGCGAGGTGCAGATACGCAGTATTTT
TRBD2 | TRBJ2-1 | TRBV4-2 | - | CASSQDGASGGARRIEQFF | TGTGCCAGCAGCCAAGATGGGGCTAGCGGGGGGGCACGACGAATTGAGCAGTTCTTC
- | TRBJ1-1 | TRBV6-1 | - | CASAKTGATEAFF | TGTGCCAGCGCCAAGACGGGGGCTACTGAAGCTTTCTTT
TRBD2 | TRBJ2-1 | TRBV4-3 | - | CASSPLSGAYNEQFF | TGCGCCAGCAGCCCCCTAAGCGGGGCTTACAATGAGCAGTTCTTC
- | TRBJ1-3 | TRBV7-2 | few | CASSLVPGQTSGNTIYF | TGTGCCAGCAGCTTAGTTCCAGGGCAGACCTCTGGAAACACCATATATTTT
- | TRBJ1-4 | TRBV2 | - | CASSEFNFGLEVFEKLFF | TGTGCCAGCAGTGAATTTAATTTCGGGTTGGAGGTTTTTGAAAAACTGTTTTTT
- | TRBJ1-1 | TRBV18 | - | CASSQDRSNTEAFF | TGTGCCAGCTCGCAGGACAGATCGAACACTGAAGCTTTCTTT
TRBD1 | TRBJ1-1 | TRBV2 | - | CASSEKNRGLTEAFF | TGTGCCAGCAGTGAAAAGAACAGGGGTTTGACTGAAGCTTTCTTT
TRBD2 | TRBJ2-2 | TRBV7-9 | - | CASSPPGLPNTGELFF | TGTGCCAGCAGCCCACCGGGACTACCGAACACCGGGGAGCTGTTTTTT
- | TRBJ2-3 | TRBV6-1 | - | CASNMGVASTDTQYF | TGTGCCAGCAATATGGGGGTCGCCAGCACAGATACGCAGTATTTT
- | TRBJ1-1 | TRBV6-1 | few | CASSHLGQNTEAFF | TGTGCCAGCAGTCACCTGGGCCAGAACACTGAAGCTTTCTTT
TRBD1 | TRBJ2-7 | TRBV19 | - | CASSIPRTGGIEQYF | TGTGCCAGTAGTATACCCCGGACAGGGGGCATCGAGCAGTACTTC
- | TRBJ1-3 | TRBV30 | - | CAWELGGGSGNTIYF | TGTGCCTGGGAATTGGGAGGGGGCTCTGGAAACACCATATATTTT
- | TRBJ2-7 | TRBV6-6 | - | CASAYGGVGSYEQYF | TGTGCCAGCGCGTACGGCGGAGTAGGCTCCTACGAGCAGTACTTC
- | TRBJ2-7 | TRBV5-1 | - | CASSSPGYEQYF | TGCGCCAGCAGCTCCCCAGGGTACGAGCAGTACTTC
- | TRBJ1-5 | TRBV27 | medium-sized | CASKLNIGGGQPQHF | TGTGCCAGCAAATTGAATATAGGCGGTGGACAGCCCCAGCATTTT